A single sample is the source of the 10 T cell receptor beta chains below, sequenced in a study of neurological immune-mediated disorders. From the 5' RACE reads, TCRdb called clonotypes with MiXCR, one entry per CDR3 protein. The sample lists approximately 15,000 distinct CDR3 sequences, about 12% seen once, with 35% to 45% in the top ten. The sample taken for sequencing was CD8+ T cells from blood. The source of these receptors is a female donor with HTLV-1-associated myelopathy (HAM/TSP).

This clonotype came up many times. The gene calls are TRBV5-1 and TRBJ2-1; D perhaps matches TRBD2 (6 bases). The CDR3 has 14 residues. Germline-derived CDR1 and CDR2 are SGHRS and YFSETQ. The V and J ends lost 1 base and 2 bases respectively, with 7 bases between them. The CDR3: CASSLLATYNEQFF. Written as DNA, the CDR3 is TGCGCCAGCAGCTTGCTAGCGACCTACAATGAGCAGTTCTTC. Filled out from reference TRBV5-1 and TRBJ2-1, the complete variable domain reads KAGVTQTPRYLIKTRGQQVTLSCSPISGHRSVSWYQQTPGQGLQFLFEYFSETQRNKGNFPGRFSGRQFSNSRSEMNVSTLELGDSALYLCASSLLATYNEQFFGPGTRLTVL.

A remark on this clonotype: This could be a read error, since a much larger clone is one nucleotide away. The chain links TRBV7-9 to TRBJ2-7; D ambiguous. CDR1 and CDR2 from the germline V gene are SEHNR and FQNEAQ (reference sequence). The CDR3 contains 13 residues. The V and J ends lost 5 bases and 2 bases respectively, with 10 bases between them. The CDR3 coding sequence is TGTGCCAGCAGCGTCCCTGGGACCTACGAGCAGTACTTC. Residues: CASSVPGTYEQYF.

Notes on this clonotype: One end of the junction fails to match germline, which may point to a read error. J is TRBJ2-2 and V is TRBV20-1; 7 bases are a match to TRBD2. Germline-derived CDR1 and CDR2 are DFQATT and SNEGSKA (reference sequence). The CDR3 is made up of 17 amino acids. In DNA form, the CDR3 reads TGCAGTGCCAGCGGGGCATCGGGTGTGGCGAGCACCGGCGAGCTGTTTTTT. This gives the protein CSASGASGVASTGELFF.

This clonotype has ten or more counts. The CDR3 loop reads CASSFAGPTYEQYF. CDR3 DNA: TGTGCCAGCAGCTTCGCGGGACCAACCTACGAGCAGTACTTC. The V gene is TRBV7-2, the J gene TRBJ2-7; D might be TRBD2 (6 bases). V lost 3 bases and J 2 bases, leaving 11 bases between the germline ends. This CDR3 comprises 14 residues. From germline, CDR1 is SGHTA and CDR2 FQGNSA.

This clonotype was detected ten times or more. V gene TRBV4-2 combines with J gene TRBJ1-2; TRBD1 might be the D (5 bases). The CDR3 contains 14 residues. V was trimmed by 0 bases and J by 5 bases, leaving 10 bases between them. Germline V CDR1 and CDR2: LGHNA, YNFKEQ. The CDR3 reads CASSQDTGAYGYTF. In nucleotides, the CDR3 is TGTGCCAGCAGCCAAGATACCGGGGCATATGGCTACACCTTC.

This clonotype was seen repeatedly, ten times or more. The rearrangement joins TRBV15 to TRBJ2-1; perhaps D is TRBD1 or TRBD2 (6 bases each). With 1 base removed from V and 8 bases from J, the gap between germline ends came to 18 bases. This CDR3 has 16 amino acids. Per germline, CDR1 LNHNV and CDR2 YYDKDF (reference sequence). This chain's CDR3 is CATSRVGGAIRYEQFF. The CDR3 region has the DNA TGTGCCACCAGCAGAGTGGGGGGCGCGATAAGGTATGAGCAGTTCTTC.

This clonotype was observed many times. The V call is TRBV7-9, the J call TRBJ2-7; the match to TRBD1 covers 9 bases. The ends lost 5 bases at V and 7 bases at J; junction bases unmatched: 12. Per germline, CDR1 SEHNR and CDR2 FQNEAQ (reference sequence). The CDR3 has 15 residues. The CDR3 DNA is TGTGCCAGCAGCCCAGTGGGGACAGGGAACTGGGAGCAGTACTTC. Its translation: CASSPVGTGNWEQYF.

The chain couples TRBV20-1 to TRBJ2-1; D is unclear. Germline assignment: CDR1 DFQATT and CDR2 SNEGSKA (reference sequence). CDR3 length: 11 amino acids. V shed 5 bases and J shed 10 bases, with 12 bases lying between them. For the CDR3, the DNA is TGCAGTGCTTTAGAGAGAAGGGAGCAGTTCTTC. Its translation: CSALERREQFF.

This clonotype was detected many times. The chain carries TRBV20-1 and TRBJ2-7; either TRBD1 or TRBD2 may fit D (6 bases each). Germline CDR1 DFQATT, CDR2 SNEGSKA (reference sequence). V shed 0 bases and J shed 0 bases, with 12 bases lying between them. The CDR3 has 15 residues. This CDR3 reads CSARDPGATSYEQYF. The CDR3 nucleotides are TGCAGTGCTAGAGATCCGGGGGCAACCTCCTACGAGCAGTACTTC.

This clonotype came up once. The chain carries TRBV25-1 and TRBJ2-1; 7 positions agree with TRBD2. This CDR3 comprises 17 residues. Trimming at V came to 2 bases and at J to 5 bases, leaving 12 bases not matched to a gene. Germline CDR1 MGHDK, CDR2 SYGVNS. In nucleotides, the CDR3 is TGTGCCAGCAGTGAACCCCGGGGGGAGGGGCGAAACAATGAGCAGTTCTTC. Translated, it gives CASSEPRGEGRNNEQFF. Full variable domain (missing parts from reference TRBV25-1 and TRBJ2-1): EADIYQTPRYLVIGTGKKITLECSQTMGHDKMYWYQQDPGMELHLIHYSYGVNSTEKGDLSSESTVSRIRTEHFPLTLESARPSHTSQYLCASSEPRGEGRNNEQFFGPGTRLTVL.